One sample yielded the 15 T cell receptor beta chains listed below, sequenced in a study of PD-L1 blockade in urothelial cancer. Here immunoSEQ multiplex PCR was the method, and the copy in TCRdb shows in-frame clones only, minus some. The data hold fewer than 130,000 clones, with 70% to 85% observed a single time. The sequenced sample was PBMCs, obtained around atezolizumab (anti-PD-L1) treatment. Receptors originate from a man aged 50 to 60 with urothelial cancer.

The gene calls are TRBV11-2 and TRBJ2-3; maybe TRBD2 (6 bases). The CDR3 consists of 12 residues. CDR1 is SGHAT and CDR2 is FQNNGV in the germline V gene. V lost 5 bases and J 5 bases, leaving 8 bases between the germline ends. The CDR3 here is CASSPGVDTQYF. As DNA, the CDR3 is TGTGCCAGCAGCCCGGGAGTAGATACGCAGTATTTT.

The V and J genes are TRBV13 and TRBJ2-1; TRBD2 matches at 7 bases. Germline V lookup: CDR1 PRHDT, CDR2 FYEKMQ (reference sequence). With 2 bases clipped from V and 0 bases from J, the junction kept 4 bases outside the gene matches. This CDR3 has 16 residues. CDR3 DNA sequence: TGTGCCAGCAGCTTAATGGGCGGGAGCTCCTACAATGAGCAGTTCTTC. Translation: CASSLMGGSSYNEQFF.

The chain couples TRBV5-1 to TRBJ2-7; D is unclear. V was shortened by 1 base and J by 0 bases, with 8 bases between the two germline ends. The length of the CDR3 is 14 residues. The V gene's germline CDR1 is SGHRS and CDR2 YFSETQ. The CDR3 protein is CASSLSGNSYEQYF. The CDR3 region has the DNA TGCGCCAGCAGCTTGTCAGGAAACTCCTACGAGCAGTACTTC.

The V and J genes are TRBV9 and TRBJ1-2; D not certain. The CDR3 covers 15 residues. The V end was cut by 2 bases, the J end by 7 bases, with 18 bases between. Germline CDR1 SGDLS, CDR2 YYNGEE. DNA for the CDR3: TGTGCCAGCAGCGTGATCGGTTACCCGTTCGTTGGCTACACCTTC. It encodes CASSVIGYPFVGYTF.

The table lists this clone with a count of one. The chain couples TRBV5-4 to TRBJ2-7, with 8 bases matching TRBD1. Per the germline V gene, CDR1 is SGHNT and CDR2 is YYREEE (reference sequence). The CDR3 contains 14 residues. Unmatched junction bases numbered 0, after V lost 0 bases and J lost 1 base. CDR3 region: CASSLDRGSYEQYF. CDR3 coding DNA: TGTGCCAGCAGCTTGGACAGGGGGTCCTACGAGCAGTACTTC.

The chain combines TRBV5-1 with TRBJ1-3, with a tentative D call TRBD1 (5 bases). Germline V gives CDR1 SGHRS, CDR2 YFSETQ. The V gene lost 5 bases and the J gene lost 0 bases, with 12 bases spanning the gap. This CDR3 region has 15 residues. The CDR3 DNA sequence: TGCGCCAGCAGGTCACAGGAACTCTCTGGAAACACCATATATTTT. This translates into CASRSQELSGNTIYF.

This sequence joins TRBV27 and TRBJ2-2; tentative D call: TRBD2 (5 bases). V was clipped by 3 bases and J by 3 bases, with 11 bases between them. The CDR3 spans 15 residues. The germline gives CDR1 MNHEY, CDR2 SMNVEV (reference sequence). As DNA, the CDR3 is TGTGCCAGCAGTTTTTATGGGAGCGACACCGGGGAGCTGTTTTTT. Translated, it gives CASSFYGSDTGELFF.

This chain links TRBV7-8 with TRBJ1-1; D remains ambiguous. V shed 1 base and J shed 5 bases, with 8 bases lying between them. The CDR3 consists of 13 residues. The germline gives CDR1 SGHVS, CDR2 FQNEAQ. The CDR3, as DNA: TGTGCCAGCAGCTTAGGCCCACGGACTGAAGCTTTCTTT. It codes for CASSLGPRTEAFF.

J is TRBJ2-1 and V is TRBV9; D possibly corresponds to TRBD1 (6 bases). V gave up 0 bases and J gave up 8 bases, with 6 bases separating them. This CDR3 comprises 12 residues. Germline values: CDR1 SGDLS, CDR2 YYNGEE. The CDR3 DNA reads TGTGCCAGCAGCGTAGAGGGGGATGAGCAGTTCTTC. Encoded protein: CASSVEGDEQFF.

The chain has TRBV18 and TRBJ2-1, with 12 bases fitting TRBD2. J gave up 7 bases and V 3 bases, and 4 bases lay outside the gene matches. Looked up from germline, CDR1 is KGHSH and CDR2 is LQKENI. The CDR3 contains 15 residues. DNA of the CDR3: TGTGCCAGCTCACCCGGACTAGCGGGAAGTAATGAGCAGTTCTTC. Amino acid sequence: CASSPGLAGSNEQFF.

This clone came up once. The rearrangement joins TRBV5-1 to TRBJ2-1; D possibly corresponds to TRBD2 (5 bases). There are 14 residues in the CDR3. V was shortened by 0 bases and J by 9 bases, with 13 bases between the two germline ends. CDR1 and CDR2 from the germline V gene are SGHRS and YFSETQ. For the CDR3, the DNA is TGCGCCAGCAGCTTGGCCGTGACTAATAGTGAGCAGTTCTTC. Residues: CASSLAVTNSEQFF.

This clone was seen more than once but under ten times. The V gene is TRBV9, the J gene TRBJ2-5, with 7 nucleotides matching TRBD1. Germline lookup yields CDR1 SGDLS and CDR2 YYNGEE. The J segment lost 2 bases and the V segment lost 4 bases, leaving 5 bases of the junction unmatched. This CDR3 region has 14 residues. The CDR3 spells CASSPGQRQETQYF. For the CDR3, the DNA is TGTGCCAGCAGCCCGGGACAGAGACAAGAGACCCAGTACTTC.

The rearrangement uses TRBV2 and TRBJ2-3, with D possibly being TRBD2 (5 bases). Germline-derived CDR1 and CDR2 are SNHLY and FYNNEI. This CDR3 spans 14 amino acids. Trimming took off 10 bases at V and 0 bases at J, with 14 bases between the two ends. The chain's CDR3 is CATGLQTSTDTQYF. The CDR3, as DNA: TGTGCCACAGGACTCCAGACTAGCACAGATACGCAGTATTTT.

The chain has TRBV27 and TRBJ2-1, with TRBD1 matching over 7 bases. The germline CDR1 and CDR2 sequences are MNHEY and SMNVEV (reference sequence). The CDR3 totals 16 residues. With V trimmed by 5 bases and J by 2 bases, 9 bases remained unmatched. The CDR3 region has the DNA TGTGCCAGCAGTCTAGGACAGGTGGTGGCCTACAATGAGCAGTTCTTC. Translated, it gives CASSLGQVVAYNEQFF.

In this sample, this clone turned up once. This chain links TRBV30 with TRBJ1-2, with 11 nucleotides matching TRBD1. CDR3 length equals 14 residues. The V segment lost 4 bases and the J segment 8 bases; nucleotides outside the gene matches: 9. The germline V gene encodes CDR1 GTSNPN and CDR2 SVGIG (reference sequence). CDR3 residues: CAWTTDRGLQGYTF. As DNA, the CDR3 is TGTGCCTGGACCACGGACAGGGGGCTTCAAGGCTACACCTTC.